This TCR beta chain was recorded in a study of T cells in Graves' hyperthyroidism and ophthalmopathy. A few counts support this clonotype. Germline CDR1 MNHEY, CDR2 SVGEGT. The CDR3 covers 15 residues. Deletions cut 1 base from V and 6 bases from J, with 12 bases between. Amplification of TCR beta CDR3 regions was performed using RNA transcripts as template. When the TCR CDR3 underwent first-round RT-PCR, the HTBI primer set was used. From the multiplex PCR reads, TCRdb called clonotypes with MiXCR, one entry per CDR3 protein. The data contain 450,000 to 650,000 distinct CDR3 sequences, 14% of them seen just once; the ten biggest clones take up roughly 7.1%.

The source material was blood. The J gene is TRBJ1-4, the V gene TRBV6-2 or TRBV6-3; D remains ambiguous. The TCR originated in a woman aged 18-29 years with Graves' ophthalmopathy. CDR3 sequence (DNA): TGTGCCAGCAGTTACTTCGGGCTAACGGATGAAAAACTGTTTTTT. As protein: CASSYFGLTDEKLFF.